This TCR beta chain derives from a study of beta chain features in type 1 diabetes. This clone has just a few counts. Its antigen is not identified. A read error may account for a junction end that differs from germline. Study findings and constraints: Type 1 diabetes patients had moderately but significantly shorter TCRB CDR3s in all four CD4+ subsets.

What was sequenced were expressed TCRB transcripts, since all of the isolated RNA had been reverse transcribed. Assay: immunoSEQ multiplex PCR; the TCRdb copy retains only in-frame clones and omits some. The sample includes 130,000 to 150,000 clones, 10% of them seen just once. CDR3 size: 14 residues. Germline V gives CDR1 SGHTA, CDR2 FQGNSA. Researchers reported sorting CD4+ naive, central memory, regulatory and stem cell-like memory cells via CD45RO/CCR7/CD25/CD127/CD95/CD27. Each population that was sorted was more than 95% pure. The sequence derives from a man between 18 and 35 years old in good health. Sequenced input: naive CD4+ T cells from blood. V gene TRBV7-2 combines with J gene TRBJ2-3; the match to TRBD2 covers 11 bases. The chain's CDR3 is CASSLAGGTDTQYF. CDR3 in DNA: TGTGCCAGCAGCCTAGCGGGGGGTACAGATACGCAGTATTTT.